The entry below gives a single T cell receptor beta chain sequence along with its context. Only a few counts were recorded for this clone. Its antigen is not yet known. Per-nucleotide qualities are absent, and no much larger clonotype sits a single base away. This entry belongs to a study of blood T cell repertoires in COVID-19 (dated by TCRdb to 2018 to 2021). A note on the overall study: Samples from collaborators originated in the United States, Italy and Spain and spanned both the acute and convalescent phases of COVID-19. The prospective study material was composed of cDNA or gDNA derived from T cells, B-cell-depleted T cells, or PBMCs. The dataset comprised deeply sampled blood TCRbeta repertoires from subjects exposed to, actively infected with, or recovered from COVID-19. A freely available public database, intended as a resource for researchers studying the immune response to SARS-CoV-2, is where the repertoires were released. Samples came from the ongoing ImmuneRACE study (first 160 participants) plus 1,254 subjects from 6 global collaborators. A de-identified subject ID, COVID-19 status, age in years and sex were almost always included in the sample metadata. Where available, HLA class I and class II types were obtained from metadata supplied by the sample provider rather than from assay-based typing.

Participants in the prospective study were aged roughly 18 to 90 years, lived in under 30 United States geographic areas, and enrolled through a virtual design. In the prospective study, participants were assigned to cohorts based on the clinical history participants reported in a screening survey and a study questionnaire. Recovered participants in ImmuneRACE Cohort 3 were defined by two consecutive negative NP/OP PCR tests, clearance by a healthcare professional, or resolution of symptoms. Mobile phlebotomists in the prospective study collected whole blood, serum and a nasopharyngeal or oropharyngeal swab from every participant. Over a 2-month period, participants in the prospective study had the option of providing additional blood draws and questionnaires. Blood samples from the prospective study were shipped frozen or at room temperature prior to DNA extraction. The investigation overall reported the following: The amount of clinical and demographic metadata varied by source and participant and was provided uncurated.

CDR1 SGHAT and CDR2 FQNNGV were looked up in the germline V gene. The V end loses 0 bases and the J end loses 0 bases, and a stretch of 15 bases separates them. The CDR3, cysteine through phenylalanine, is 18 amino acids long. Only the CDR3 DNA is retained, 54 bases long and in frame from the first base. The immunoSEQ Assay, a bias-controlled multiplex PCR, was used to amplify TCRbeta CDR3 regions from genomic DNA. The paper's processing steps were these. Nucleated cell counts per sample were estimated from amplification of reference gene primers within the assay. To quantify the absolute abundance of each unique TCRbeta CDR3 rearrangement, sequence reads were collapsed and filtered. For each sample, productive Simpson clonality was calculated by taking the square root of Simpson's diversity index across productive rearrangements. TCRdb took over this immuneACCESS table, retaining in-frame rearrangements with V and J assigned. Such tables are incomplete; in checked studies, under half of the missing clones stem from an unresolved V gene, and the remainder is unexplained. The DNA was the basis for D and trimming; V, J and clone size are from that table. Within this sample are about 390,000 clones, with around 87% of them counted one time only. About 10% of the sample comes from the top ten.

The chain links TRBV11-2 with TRBJ1-3, with the D segment identity uncertain. The sample consisted of PBMCs or T cells enriched from blood (not recorded which). The TCR comes from a woman aged 45-65 years who had recovered from COVID-19. CDR3 loop: CASSLEAVIANSGNTIYF. The DNA sequence is as follows: TGTGCCAGCAGCTTAGAGGCGGTAATAGCCAACTCTGGAAACACCATATATTTT.